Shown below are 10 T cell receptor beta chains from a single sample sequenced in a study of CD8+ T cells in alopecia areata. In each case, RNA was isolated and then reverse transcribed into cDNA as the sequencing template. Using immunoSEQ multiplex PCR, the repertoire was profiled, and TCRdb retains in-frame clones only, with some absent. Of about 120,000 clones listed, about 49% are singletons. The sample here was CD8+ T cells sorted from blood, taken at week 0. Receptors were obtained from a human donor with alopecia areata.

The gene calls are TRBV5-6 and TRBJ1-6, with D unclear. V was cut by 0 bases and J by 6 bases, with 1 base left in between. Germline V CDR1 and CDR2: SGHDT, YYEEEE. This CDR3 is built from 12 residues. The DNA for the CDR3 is TGTGCCAGCAGCTTGGGTAATTCACCCCTCCACTTT. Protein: CASSLGNSPLHF.

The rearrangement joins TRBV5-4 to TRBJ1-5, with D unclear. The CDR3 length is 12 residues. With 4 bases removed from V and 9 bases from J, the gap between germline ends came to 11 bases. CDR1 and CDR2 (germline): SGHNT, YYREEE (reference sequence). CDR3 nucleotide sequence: TGTGCCAGCAGCCCAGGCCCAGGGCCCCAGCATTTT. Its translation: CASSPGPGPQHF.

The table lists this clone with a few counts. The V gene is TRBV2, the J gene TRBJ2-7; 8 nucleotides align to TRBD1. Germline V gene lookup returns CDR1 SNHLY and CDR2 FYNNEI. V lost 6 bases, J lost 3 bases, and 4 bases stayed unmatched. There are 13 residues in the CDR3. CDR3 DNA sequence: TGTGCCAGCAGCTTTGGGACAGGCTACGAGCAGTACTTC. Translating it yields CASSFGTGYEQYF.

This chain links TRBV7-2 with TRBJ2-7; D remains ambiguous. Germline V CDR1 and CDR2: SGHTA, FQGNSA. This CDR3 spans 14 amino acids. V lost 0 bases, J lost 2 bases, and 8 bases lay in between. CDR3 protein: CASSLAGSTYEQYF. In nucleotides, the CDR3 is TGTGCCAGCAGCTTAGCCGGTTCTACCTACGAGCAGTACTTC.

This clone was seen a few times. The CDR3: CASSLGDPDLYEQYF. Written as DNA, the CDR3 is TGTGCCAGCAGCTTAGGGGACCCCGACCTCTACGAGCAGTACTTC. This chain uses TRBV13 with TRBJ2-7; D gene ambiguous. The CDR3 is 15 residues long. V was trimmed by 0 bases and J by 3 bases, leaving 12 bases between them. Germline values: CDR1 PRHDT, CDR2 FYEKMQ (reference sequence).

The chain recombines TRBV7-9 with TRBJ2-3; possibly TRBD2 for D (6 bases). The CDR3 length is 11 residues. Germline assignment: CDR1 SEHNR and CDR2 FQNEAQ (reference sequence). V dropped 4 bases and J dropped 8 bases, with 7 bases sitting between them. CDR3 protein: CASSSEGTQYF. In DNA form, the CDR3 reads TGTGCCAGCAGCTCGGAGGGTACGCAGTATTTT.

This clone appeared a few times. This CDR3 reads CASSGDTSYEQYF. The DNA of the CDR3 is TGTGCCAGCAGCGGGGACACGTCCTACGAGCAGTACTTC. The V call is TRBV7-9, the J call TRBJ2-7, with D perhaps matching TRBD1 (6 bases). The germline V gene has CDR1 SEHNR and CDR2 FQNEAQ (reference sequence). The CDR3 runs 13 residues. Trimming took off 5 bases at V and 1 base at J, with 9 bases between the two ends.

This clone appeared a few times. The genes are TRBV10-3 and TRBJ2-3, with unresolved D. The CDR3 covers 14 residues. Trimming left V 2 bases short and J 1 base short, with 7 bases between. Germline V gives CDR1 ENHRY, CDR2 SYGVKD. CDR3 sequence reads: CAISEPDRTDTQYF. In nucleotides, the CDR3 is TGTGCCATCAGTGAGCCAGACCGCACAGATACGCAGTATTTT.

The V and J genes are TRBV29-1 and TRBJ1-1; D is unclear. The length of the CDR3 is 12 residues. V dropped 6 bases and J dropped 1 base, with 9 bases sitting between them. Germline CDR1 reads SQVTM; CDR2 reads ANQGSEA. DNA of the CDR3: TGCAGCGTGCTAGCAGGGAACACTGAAGCTTTCTTT. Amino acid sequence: CSVLAGNTEAFF. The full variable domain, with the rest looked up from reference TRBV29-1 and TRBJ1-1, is SAVISQKPSRDICQRGTSLTIQCQVDSQVTMMFWYRQQPGQSLTLIATANQGSEATYESGFVIDKFPISRPNLTFSTLTVSNMSPEDSSIYLCSVLAGNTEAFFGQGTRLTVV.

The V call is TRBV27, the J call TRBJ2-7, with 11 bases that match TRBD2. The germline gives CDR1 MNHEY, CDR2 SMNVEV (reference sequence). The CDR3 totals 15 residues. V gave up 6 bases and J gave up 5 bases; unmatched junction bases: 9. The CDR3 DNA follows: TGTGCCAGCAGGTATCTTAGCGGGGGGGACCACGAGCAGTACTTC. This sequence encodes CASRYLSGGDHEQYF.